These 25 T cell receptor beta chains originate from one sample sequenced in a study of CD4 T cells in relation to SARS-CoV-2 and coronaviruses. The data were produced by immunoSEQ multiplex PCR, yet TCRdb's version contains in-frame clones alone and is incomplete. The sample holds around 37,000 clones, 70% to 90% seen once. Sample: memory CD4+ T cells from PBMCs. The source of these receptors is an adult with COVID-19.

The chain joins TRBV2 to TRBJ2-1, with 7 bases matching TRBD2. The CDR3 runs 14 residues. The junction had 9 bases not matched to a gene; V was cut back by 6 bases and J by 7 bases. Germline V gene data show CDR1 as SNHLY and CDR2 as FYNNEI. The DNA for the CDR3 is TGTGCCAGCAGAGCGGGACTACGCTGGAATGAGCAGTTCTTC. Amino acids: CASRAGLRWNEQFF. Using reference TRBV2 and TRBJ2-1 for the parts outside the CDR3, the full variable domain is EPEVTQTPSHQVTQMGQEVILRCVPISNHLYFYWYRQILGQKVEFLVSFYNNEISEKSEIFDDQFSVERPDGSNFTLKIRSTKLEDSAMYFCASRAGLRWNEQFFGPGTRLTVL.

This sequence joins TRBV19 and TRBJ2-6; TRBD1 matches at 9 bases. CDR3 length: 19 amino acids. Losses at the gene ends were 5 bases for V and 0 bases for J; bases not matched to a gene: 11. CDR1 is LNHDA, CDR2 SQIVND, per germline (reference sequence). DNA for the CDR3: TGTGCCAGTAGTTTTAAGACGGGACAGGGACCCTCTGGGGCCAACGTCCTGACTTTC. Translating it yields CASSFKTGQGPSGANVLTF.

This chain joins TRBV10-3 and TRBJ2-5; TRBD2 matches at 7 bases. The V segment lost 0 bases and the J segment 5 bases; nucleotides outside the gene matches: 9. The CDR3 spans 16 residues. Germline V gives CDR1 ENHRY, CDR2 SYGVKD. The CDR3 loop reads CAISESKRGGSETQYF. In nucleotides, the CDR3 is TGTGCCATCAGTGAGTCGAAAAGGGGCGGGAGTGAGACCCAGTACTTC.

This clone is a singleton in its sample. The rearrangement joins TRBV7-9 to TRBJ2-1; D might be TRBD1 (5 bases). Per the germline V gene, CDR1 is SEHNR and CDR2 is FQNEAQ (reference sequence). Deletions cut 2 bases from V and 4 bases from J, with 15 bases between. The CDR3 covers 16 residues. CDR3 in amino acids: CASSLSPGRLYNEQFF. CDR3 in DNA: TGTGCCAGCAGCTTATCGCCAGGGCGACTGTACAATGAGCAGTTCTTC.

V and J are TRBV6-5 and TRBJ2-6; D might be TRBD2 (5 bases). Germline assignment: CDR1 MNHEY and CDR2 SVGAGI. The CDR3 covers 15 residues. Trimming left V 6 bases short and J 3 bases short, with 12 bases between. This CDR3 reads CASRRPGFGANVLTF. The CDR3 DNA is TGTGCCAGCAGACGACCGGGGTTTGGGGCCAACGTCCTGACTTTC.

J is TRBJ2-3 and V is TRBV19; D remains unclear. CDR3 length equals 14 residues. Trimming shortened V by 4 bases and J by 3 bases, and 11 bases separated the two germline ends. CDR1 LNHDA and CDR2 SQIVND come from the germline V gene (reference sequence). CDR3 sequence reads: CASSKVGRTDTQYF. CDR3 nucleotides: TGTGCCAGTAGTAAGGTGGGCCGAACAGATACGCAGTATTTT.

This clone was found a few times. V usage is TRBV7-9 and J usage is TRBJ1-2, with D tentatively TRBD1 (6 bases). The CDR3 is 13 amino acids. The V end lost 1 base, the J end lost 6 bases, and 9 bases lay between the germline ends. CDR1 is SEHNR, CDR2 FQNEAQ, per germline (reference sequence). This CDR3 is CASSLGGGNGYTF. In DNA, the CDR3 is TGTGCCAGCAGCTTAGGAGGGGGTAATGGCTACACCTTC.

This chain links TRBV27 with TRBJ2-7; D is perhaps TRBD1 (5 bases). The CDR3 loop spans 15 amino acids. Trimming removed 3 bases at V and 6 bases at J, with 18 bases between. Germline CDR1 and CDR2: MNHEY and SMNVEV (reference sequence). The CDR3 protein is CASSFGQGISGEQYF. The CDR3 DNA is TGTGCCAGCAGTTTCGGGCAGGGTATATCAGGCGAGCAGTACTTC.

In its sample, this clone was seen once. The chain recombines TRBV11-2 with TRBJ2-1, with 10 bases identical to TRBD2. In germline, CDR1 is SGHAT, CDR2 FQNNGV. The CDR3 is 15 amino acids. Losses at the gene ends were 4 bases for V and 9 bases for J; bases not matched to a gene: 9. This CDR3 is CASSSGTSAPPEQFF. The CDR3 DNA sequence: TGTGCCAGCAGCTCCGGGACTAGCGCACCGCCTGAGCAGTTCTTC.

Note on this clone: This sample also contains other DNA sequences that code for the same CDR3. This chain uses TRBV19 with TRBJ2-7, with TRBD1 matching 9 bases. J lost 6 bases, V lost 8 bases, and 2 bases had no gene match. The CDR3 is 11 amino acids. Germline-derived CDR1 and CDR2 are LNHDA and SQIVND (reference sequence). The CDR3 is CASGTGSEQYF. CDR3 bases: TGTGCCAGTGGGACAGGGAGCGAGCAGTACTTC. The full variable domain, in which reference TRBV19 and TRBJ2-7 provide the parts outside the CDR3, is DGGITQSPKYLFRKEGQNVTLSCEQNLNHDAMYWYRQDPGQGLRLIYYSQIVNDFQKGDIAEGYSVSREKKESFPLTVTSAQKNPTAFYLCASGTGSEQYFGPGTRLTVT.

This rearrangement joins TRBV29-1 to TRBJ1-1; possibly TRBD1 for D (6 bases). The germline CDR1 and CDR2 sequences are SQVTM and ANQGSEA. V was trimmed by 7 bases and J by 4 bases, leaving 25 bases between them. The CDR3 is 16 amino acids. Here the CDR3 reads CSALRWGRRQSTEAFF. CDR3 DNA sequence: TGCAGCGCCTTGAGGTGGGGGCGACGGCAGAGCACTGAAGCTTTCTTT.

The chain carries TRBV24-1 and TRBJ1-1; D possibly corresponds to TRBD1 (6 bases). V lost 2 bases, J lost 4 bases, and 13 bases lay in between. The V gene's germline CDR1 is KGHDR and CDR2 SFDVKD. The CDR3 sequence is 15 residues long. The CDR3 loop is CATSDSGGAGTEAFF. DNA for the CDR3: TGTGCCACCAGTGATTCTGGGGGGGCAGGCACTGAAGCTTTCTTT.

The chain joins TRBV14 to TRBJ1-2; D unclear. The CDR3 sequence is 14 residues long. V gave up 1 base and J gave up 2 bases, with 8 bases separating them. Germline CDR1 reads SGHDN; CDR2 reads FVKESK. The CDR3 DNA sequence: TGTGCCAGCAGCCAAGTATCACGGAACTATGGCTACACCTTC. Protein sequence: CASSQVSRNYGYTF.

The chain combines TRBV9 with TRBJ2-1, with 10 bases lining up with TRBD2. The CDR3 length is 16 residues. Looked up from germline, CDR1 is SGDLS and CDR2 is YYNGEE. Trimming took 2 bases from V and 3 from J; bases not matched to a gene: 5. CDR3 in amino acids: CASSVNKREGYNEQFF. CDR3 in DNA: TGTGCCAGCAGCGTTAACAAGCGGGAGGGCTACAATGAGCAGTTCTTC.

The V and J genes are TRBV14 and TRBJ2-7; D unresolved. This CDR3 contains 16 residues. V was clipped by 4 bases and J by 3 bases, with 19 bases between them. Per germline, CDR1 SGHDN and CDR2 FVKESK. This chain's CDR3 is CASSPMGTARNYEQYF. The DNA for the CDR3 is TGTGCCAGCAGCCCGATGGGAACAGCAAGAAACTACGAGCAGTACTTC.

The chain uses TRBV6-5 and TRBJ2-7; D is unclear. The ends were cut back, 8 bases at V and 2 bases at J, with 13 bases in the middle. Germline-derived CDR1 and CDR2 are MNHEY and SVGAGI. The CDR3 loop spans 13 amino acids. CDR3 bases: TGTGCCAGCCTCAGAAGGACCCCCTACGAGCAGTACTTC. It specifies CASLRRTPYEQYF.

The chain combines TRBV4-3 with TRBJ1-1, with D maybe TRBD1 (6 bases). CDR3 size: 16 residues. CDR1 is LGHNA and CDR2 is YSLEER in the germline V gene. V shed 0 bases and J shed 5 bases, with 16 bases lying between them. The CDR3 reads CASSQEYQGWSTEAFF. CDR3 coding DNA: TGCGCCAGCAGCCAAGAATATCAGGGGTGGAGTACTGAAGCTTTCTTT.

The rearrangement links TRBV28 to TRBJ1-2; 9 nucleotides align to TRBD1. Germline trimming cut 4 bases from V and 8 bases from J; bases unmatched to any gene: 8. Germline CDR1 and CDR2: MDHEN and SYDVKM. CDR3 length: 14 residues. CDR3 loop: CASSSGQGTRGYTF. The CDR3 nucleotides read TGTGCCAGCAGTTCAGGACAGGGGACGCGGGGCTACACCTTC.

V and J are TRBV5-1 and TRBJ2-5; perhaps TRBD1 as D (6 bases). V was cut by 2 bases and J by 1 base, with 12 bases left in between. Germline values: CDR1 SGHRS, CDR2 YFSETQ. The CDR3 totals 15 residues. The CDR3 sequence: CASSLITGIQETQYF. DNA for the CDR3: TGCGCCAGCAGCTTAATTACAGGGATCCAAGAGACCCAGTACTTC. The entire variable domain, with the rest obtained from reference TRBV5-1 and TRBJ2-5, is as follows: KAGVTQTPRYLIKTRGQQVTLSCSPISGHRSVSWYQQTPGQGLQFLFEYFSETQRNKGNFPGRFSGRQFSNSRSEMNVSTLELGDSALYLCASSLITGIQETQYFGPGTRLLVL.

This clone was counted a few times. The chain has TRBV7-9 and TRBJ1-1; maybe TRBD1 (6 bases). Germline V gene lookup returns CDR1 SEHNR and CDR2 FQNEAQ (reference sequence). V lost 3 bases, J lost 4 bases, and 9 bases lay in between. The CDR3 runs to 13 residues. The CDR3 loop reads CASSFTGSTEAFF. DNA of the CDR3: TGTGCCAGCAGCTTCACAGGGAGCACTGAAGCTTTCTTT.

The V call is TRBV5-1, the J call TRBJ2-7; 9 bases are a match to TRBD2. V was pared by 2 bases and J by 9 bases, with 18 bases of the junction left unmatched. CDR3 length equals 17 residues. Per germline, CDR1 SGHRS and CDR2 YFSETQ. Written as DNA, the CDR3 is TGCGCCAGCAGCTTAGAGGTAGGGACTAGCTTAGCGGCTCGGCAGTACTTC. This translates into CASSLEVGTSLAARQYF.

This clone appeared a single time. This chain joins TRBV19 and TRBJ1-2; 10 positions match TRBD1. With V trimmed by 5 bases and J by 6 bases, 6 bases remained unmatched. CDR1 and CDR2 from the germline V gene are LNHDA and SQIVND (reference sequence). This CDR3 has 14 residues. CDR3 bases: TGTGCCAGTAGTGGGACGGGACAGGGGAATGGCTACACCTTC. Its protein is CASSGTGQGNGYTF.

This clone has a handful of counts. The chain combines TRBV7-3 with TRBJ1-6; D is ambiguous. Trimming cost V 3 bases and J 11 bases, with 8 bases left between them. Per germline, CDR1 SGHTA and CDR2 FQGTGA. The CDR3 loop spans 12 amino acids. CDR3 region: CASSFGQAPLHF. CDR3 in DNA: TGTGCCAGCAGCTTTGGCCAGGCACCCCTCCACTTT.

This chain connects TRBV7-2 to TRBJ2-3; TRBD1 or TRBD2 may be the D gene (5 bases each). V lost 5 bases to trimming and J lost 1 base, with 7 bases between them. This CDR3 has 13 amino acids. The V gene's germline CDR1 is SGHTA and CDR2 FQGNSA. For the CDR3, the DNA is TGTGCCAGCAGCCTGGGGGGCACAGATACGCAGTATTTT. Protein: CASSLGGTDTQYF.

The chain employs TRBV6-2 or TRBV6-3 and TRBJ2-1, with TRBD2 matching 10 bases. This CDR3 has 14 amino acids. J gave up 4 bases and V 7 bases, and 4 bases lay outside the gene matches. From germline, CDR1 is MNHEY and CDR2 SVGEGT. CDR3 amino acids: CASIPAGGYNEQFF. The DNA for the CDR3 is TGTGCCAGCATCCCAGCGGGAGGGTACAATGAGCAGTTCTTC.